There are a few counts of the clone carrying this TCR beta chain. No antigen is known for it. The sample is drawn from a study of CD8 T cells in ankylosing spondylitis. The CDR3 consists of 15 residues. The J segment lost 7 bases and the V segment lost 3 bases, leaving 12 bases of the junction unmatched. Germline-derived CDR1 and CDR2 are SGHTS and YDEGEE. Quantitative barcoded 5'-RACE was used to prepare TCR beta libraries. TCRdb re-called the 5' RACE reads with MiXCR, one entry per CDR3 protein. The table shows around 140,000 distinct CDR3 sequences, with approximately 17% occurring only once. Study-level findings and limits: A motif in TCR beta, a set of under 10 highly homologous variants, appeared characteristic of ankylosing spondylitis blood. In peripheral blood, disease-linked CD8+ clones occurred at relatively low frequencies. Some motif variants were previously reported in reactive arthritis synovial fluid and blood. Disease-linked clones reportedly concentrated significantly in matched ankylosing spondylitis synovial fluid.

Sequencing was carried out using blood, either unsorted or a sorted T cell fraction (not recorded which). The chain combines TRBV5-8 with TRBJ2-7; 8 nucleotides align to TRBD1. The sequence was obtained from a male donor with ankylosing spondylitis. The chain's CDR3 is CASSSQGRGRYEQYF. The DNA for the CDR3 is TGTGCCAGCAGCTCTCAGGGCAGGGGGCGTTATGAGCAGTACTTC. The whole variable domain, filled in from reference TRBV5-8 and TRBJ2-7, reads EAGVTQSPTHLIKTRGQQATLRCSPISGHTSVYWYQQALGLGLQFLLWYDEGEERNRGNFPPRFSGRQFPNYSSELNVNALELEDSALYLCASSSQGRGRYEQYFGPGTRLTVT.